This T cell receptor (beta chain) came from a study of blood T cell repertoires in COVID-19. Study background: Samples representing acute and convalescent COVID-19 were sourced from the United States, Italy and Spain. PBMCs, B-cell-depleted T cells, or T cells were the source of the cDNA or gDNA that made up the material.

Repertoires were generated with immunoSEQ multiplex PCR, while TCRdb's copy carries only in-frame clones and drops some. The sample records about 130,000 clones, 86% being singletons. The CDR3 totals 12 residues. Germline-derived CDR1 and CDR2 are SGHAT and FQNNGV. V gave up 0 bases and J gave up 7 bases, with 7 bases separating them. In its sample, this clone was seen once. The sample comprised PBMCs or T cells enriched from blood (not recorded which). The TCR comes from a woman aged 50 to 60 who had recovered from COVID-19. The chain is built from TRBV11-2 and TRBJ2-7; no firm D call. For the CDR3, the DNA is TGTGCCAGCAGCTTAGATGGAGTGGAGCAGTACTTC. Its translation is CASSLDGVEQYF. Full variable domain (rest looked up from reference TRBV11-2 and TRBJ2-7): EAGVAQSPRYKIIEKRQSVAFWCNPISGHATLYWYQQILGQGPKLLIQFQNNGVVDDSQLPKDRFSAERLKGVDSTLKIQPAKLEDSAVYLCASSLDGVEQYFGPGTRLTVT.